The TCR beta chain described here comes from a study of cytomegalovirus exposure and HLA in healthy donors. Germline V gene lookup returns CDR1 MGHRA and CDR2 YSYEKL. Between the trimmed V and J ends, which lost 1 base and 8 bases, there was a span of 14 bases. CDR3 length: 14 amino acids. The PCR ran on 60 Vbeta and 13 Jbeta primers. Sequencing used immunoSEQ multiplex PCR; TCRdb keeps in-frame clones, though not all of them. The data show about 120,000 clones, about 73% seen once. The chain employs TRBV4-1 and TRBJ1-2; D is ambiguous. This TCR came from a woman under 40 in good health and CMV-seropositive. Material: PBMCs. CDR3 loop: CASSQVPPFVGYTF. The CDR3 nucleotides read TGCGCCAGCAGCCAAGTCCCCCCGTTCGTGGGCTACACCTTC.